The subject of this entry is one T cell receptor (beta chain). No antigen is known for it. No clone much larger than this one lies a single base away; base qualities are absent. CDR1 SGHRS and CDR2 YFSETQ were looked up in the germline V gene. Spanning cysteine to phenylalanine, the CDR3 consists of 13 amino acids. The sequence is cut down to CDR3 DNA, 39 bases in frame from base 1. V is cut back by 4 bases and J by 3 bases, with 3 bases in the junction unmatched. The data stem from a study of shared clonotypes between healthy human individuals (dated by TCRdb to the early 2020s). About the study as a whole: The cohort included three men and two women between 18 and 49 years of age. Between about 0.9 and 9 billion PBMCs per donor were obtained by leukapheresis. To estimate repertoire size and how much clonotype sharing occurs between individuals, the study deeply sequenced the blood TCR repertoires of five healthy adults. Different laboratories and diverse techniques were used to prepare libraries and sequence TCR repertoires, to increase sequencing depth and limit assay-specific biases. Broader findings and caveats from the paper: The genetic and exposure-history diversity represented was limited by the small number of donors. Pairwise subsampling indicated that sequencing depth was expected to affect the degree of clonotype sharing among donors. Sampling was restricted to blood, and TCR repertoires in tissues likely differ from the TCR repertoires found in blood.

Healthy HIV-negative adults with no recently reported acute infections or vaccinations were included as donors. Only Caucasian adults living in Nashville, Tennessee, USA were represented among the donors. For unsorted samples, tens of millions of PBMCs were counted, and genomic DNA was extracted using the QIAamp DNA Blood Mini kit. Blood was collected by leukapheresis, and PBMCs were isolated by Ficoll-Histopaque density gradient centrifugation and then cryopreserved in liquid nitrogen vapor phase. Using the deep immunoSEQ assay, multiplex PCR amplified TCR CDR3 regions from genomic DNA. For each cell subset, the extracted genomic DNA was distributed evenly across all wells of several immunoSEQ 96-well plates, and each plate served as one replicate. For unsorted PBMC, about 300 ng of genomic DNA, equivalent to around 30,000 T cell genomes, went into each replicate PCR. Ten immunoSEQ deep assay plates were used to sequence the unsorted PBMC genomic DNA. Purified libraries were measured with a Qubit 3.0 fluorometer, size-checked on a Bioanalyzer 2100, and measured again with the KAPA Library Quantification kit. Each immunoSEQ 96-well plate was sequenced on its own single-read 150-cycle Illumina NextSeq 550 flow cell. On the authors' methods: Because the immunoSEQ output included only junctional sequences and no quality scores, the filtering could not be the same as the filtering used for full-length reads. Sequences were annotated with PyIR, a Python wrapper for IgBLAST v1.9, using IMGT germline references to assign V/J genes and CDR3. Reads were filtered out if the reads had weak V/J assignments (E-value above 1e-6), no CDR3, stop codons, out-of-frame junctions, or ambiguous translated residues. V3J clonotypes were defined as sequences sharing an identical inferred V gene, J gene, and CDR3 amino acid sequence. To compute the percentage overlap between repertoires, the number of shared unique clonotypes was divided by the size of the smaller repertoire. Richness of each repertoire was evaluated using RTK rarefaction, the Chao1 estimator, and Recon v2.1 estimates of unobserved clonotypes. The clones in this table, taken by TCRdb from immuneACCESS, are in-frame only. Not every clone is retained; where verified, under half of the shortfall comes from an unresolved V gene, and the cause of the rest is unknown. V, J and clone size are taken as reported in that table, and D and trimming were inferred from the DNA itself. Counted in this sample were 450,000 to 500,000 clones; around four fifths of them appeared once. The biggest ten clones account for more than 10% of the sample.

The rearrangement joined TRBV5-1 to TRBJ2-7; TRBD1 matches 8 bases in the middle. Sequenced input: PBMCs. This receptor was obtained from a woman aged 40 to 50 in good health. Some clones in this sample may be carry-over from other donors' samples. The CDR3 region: CASSLDRVYEQYF. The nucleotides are TGCGCCAGCAGCCTGGACAGGGTCTACGAGCAGTACTTC.